The 10 T cell receptor beta chains given below trace back to one sample, sequenced in a study of T-cell memory formation after mild COVID-19. One entry per CDR3 protein results from TCRdb running MiXCR on the 5' RACE reads. The sample consists of approximately 99,000 distinct CDR3 sequences, over 15% of them appearing once. Sequencing was carried out using PBMCs or a T cell subset sorted from them (not recorded which). The receptors originated from a man aged 18 to 29 who had mild COVID-19 (a few samples of this study predate the infection). Cell type and time point are not known.

This chain links TRBV6-2 or TRBV6-3 with TRBJ2-5; no reliable D call. This CDR3 region has 12 residues. The V end was cut by 5 bases, the J end by 2 bases, with 6 bases between. Germline CDR1 and CDR2: MNHEY and SVGEGT. For the CDR3, the DNA is TGTGCCAGCAGTAATCAACAAGAGACCCAGTACTTC. Its translation: CASSNQQETQYF.

The rearrangement links TRBV9 to TRBJ2-3; 8 nucleotides line up with TRBD2. Germline V gene data show CDR1 as SGDLS and CDR2 as YYNGEE. The CDR3 spans 16 residues. Trimming cost V 1 base and J 0 bases; bases outside gene matches: 4. CDR3 coding DNA: TGTGCCAGCAGCGTATACGGCGGGGGGAGCACAGATACGCAGTATTTT. It is translated as CASSVYGGGSTDTQYF.

This clonotype was seen more than once but under ten times. The chain combines TRBV6-5 with TRBJ2-3; TRBD2 matches at 9 bases. CDR1 MNHEY and CDR2 SVGAGI come from the germline V gene. After removal of 9 bases from V and 1 base from J, the junction contained 5 bases not matched to a gene. The CDR3 contains 14 residues. DNA of the CDR3: TGTGCCAGTATGGAGCGGGGGGGCACAGATACGCAGTATTTT. Protein sequence: CASMERGGTDTQYF.

Ten or more counts support this clonotype. The chain uses TRBV4-1 and TRBJ1-2, with 9 bases fitting TRBD1. Germline loops: CDR1 MGHRA, CDR2 YSYEKL. The CDR3 contains 16 residues. V lost 3 bases and J lost 7; bases outside the gene matches: 12. The CDR3 DNA sequence: TGCGCCAGCAGCCATTACCTCCGGGACAGGGAAAGTGGCTACACCTTC. This sequence encodes CASSHYLRDRESGYTF.

The chain carries TRBV12-5 and TRBJ2-7; D unclear. Trimming shortened V by 2 bases and J by 0 bases, and 2 bases separated the two germline ends. Germline CDR1 is LGHNT and CDR2 is FRNRAP. The CDR3 is 12 residues long. As DNA, the CDR3 is TGTGCTAGTGGTTTGTCCTCCTACGAGCAGTACTTC. Protein sequence: CASGLSSYEQYF.

The rearrangement joins TRBV20-1 to TRBJ2-3; TRBD1 aligns across 7 bases. J was trimmed by 1 base and V by 1 base; bases with no gene match: 5. CDR1 and CDR2 from the germline V gene are DFQATT and SNEGSKA (reference sequence). The CDR3 totals 15 residues. Here the CDR3 DNA reads TGCAGTGCTAGAGTCCCAGGGGGAGGCACAGATACGCAGTATTTT. Amino acids: CSARVPGGGTDTQYF.

This clonotype was counted between two and nine times. The chain links TRBV19 to TRBJ1-5, with a weak D call TRBD1 (6 bases). V lost 3 bases to trimming and J lost 6 bases, with 18 bases between them. The germline V gene has CDR1 LNHDA and CDR2 SQIVND (reference sequence). This CDR3 contains 16 residues. CDR3 nucleotide sequence: TGTGCCAGTAGTATTGGCACAGGGACCAAGAGTCAGCCCCAGCATTTT. Its protein product is CASSIGTGTKSQPQHF. The full variable domain, completed using reference TRBV19 and TRBJ1-5, is DGGITQSPKYLFRKEGQNVTLSCEQNLNHDAMYWYRQDPGQGLRLIYYSQIVNDFQKGDIAEGYSVSREKKESFPLTVTSAQKNPTAFYLCASSIGTGTKSQPQHFGDGTRLSIL.

The chain couples TRBV7-9 to TRBJ2-7; D might be TRBD2 (5 bases). The germline gives CDR1 SEHNR, CDR2 FQNEAQ (reference sequence). Between the trimmed V and J ends, which lost 5 bases and 0 bases, there was a span of 11 bases. The length of the CDR3 is 14 residues. CDR3 sequence: CASSRGGISYEQYF. CDR3 bases: TGTGCCAGCAGCCGAGGAGGCATCTCCTACGAGCAGTACTTC.

This clonotype was seen a few times. This chain uses TRBV10-3 with TRBJ1-1; 8 bases are a match to TRBD1. In germline, CDR1 is ENHRY, CDR2 SYGVKD. The ends lost 6 bases at V and 1 base at J; junction bases unmatched: 10. This CDR3 has 16 amino acids. The CDR3 protein is CAIREPGQVENTEAFF. CDR3 coding DNA: TGTGCCATCAGGGAACCGGGACAGGTCGAGAACACTGAAGCTTTCTTT.

CDR3 bases: TGTGCCAGCAGCCAGACAGAAGGCGAGCAGTACTTC. As protein: CASSQTEGEQYF. The chain combines TRBV3-1 with TRBJ2-7; maybe TRBD1 (5 bases). Trimming left V 3 bases short and J 6 bases short, with 9 bases between. This CDR3 is 12 amino acids long. Germline V gene data show CDR1 as LGHDT and CDR2 as YNNKEL (reference sequence).